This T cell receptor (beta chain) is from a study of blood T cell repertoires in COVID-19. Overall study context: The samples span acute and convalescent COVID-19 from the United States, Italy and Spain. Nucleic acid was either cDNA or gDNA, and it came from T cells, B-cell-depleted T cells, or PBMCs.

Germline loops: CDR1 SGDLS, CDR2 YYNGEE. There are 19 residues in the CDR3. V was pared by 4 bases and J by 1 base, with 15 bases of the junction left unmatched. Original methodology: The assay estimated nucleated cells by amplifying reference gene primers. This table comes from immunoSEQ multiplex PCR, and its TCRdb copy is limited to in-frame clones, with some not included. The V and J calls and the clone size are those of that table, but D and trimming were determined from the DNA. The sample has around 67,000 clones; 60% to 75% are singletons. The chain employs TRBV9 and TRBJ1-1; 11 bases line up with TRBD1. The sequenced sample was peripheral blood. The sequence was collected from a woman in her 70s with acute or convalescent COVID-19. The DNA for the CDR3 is TGTGCCAGCAGCACACGGTGGGACAGGGGGTCTCCAGGGAACACTGAAGCTTTCTTT. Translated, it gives CASSTRWDRGSPGNTEAFF.